This T cell receptor (beta chain) was recovered during a study of sequential checkpoint blockade in melanoma. For the study at large: First-line arms were nivolumab then ipilimumab, or the reverse, randomized 1:1.

CDR1 SEHNR and CDR2 FQNEAQ come from the germline V gene (reference sequence). The ends lost 1 base at V and 4 bases at J; junction bases unmatched: 0. CDR3 size: 14 residues. The method was immunoSEQ multiplex PCR; TCRdb's version includes in-frame clones alone and lacks a portion of them. The data hold 25,000 to 35,000 clones, with 85% to 90% observed a single time. The treatment: randomized to nivolumab then ipilimumab (arm A) or the reverse (arm B). A few counts support this clone. The same CDR3 arises from other DNA sequences in this sample as well. The chain uses TRBV7-9 and TRBJ1-5, with 8 bases identical to TRBD1. This receptor was taken from a human donor with melanoma. The sample in question was CD8+ T cells sorted from blood (inferred from file names), obtained from a patient given nivolumab and ipilimumab in sequence. CDR3 bases: TGTGCCAGCAGCTTAGGACAGGGGAATCAGCCCCAGCATTTT. Its translation: CASSLGQGNQPQHF.